Presented here are 8 T cell receptor beta chains from one specimen sequenced in a study of patients and donors after allogeneic stem cell transplantation. TCRdb fed the RT-PCR reads into MiXCR, producing one record per CDR3 protein. The sample yields hundreds of thousands of distinct CDR3 sequences, around an eighth seen once. Sequenced material: blood, either unsorted or a sorted T cell fraction (not recorded which). The receptors were sampled from a human donor who was either an allogeneic HSCT recipient or a stem cell or donor lymphocyte infusion donor (not recorded which). It is not recorded whose cells these are; they may come from a transplant donor.

V gene TRBV6-4 combines with J gene TRBJ2-5; unclear D gene. The V gene lost 3 bases and the J gene lost 1 base, with 6 bases spanning the gap. The CDR3 sequence is 13 residues long. Germline V lookup: CDR1 MRHNA, CDR2 SNTAGT. The CDR3 nucleotides read TGTGCCAGCAGTGAGTCTCCCCAAGAGACCCAGTACTTC. It codes for CASSESPQETQYF.

This clonotype turned up a few times. This chain uses TRBV18 with TRBJ2-3; 8 bases match TRBD2. Germline values: CDR1 KGHSH, CDR2 LQKENI. The CDR3 runs to 16 residues. Trimming cost V 2 bases and J 9 bases; bases outside gene matches: 13. CDR3 DNA: TGTGCCAGCTCACCAGAGGGACTAGGCAGTCAGGACACGCAGTATTTT. Protein sequence: CASSPEGLGSQDTQYF. Filled out from reference TRBV18 and TRBJ2-3, the complete variable domain reads NAGVMQNPRHLVRRRGQEARLRCSPMKGHSHVYWYRQLPEEGLKFMVYLQKENIIDESGMPKERFSAEFPKEGPSILRIQQVVRGDSAAYFCASSPEGLGSQDTQYFGPGTRLTVL.

This clonotype has at least ten counts. The gene calls are TRBV5-1 and TRBJ1-1, with D uncertain. This CDR3 region has 13 residues. Trimming took 4 bases from V and 1 from J, leaving 8 bases between them. CDR1 is SGHRS and CDR2 is YFSETQ in the germline V gene. In DNA form, the CDR3 reads TGCGCCAGCAGCCGCGACGGGAACACTGAAGCTTTCTTT. As protein: CASSRDGNTEAFF. The whole variable domain, filled in from reference TRBV5-1 and TRBJ1-1, reads KAGVTQTPRYLIKTRGQQVTLSCSPISGHRSVSWYQQTPGQGLQFLFEYFSETQRNKGNFPGRFSGRQFSNSRSEMNVSTLELGDSALYLCASSRDGNTEAFFGQGTRLTVV.

This clonotype has ten or more counts. The chain couples TRBV18 to TRBJ1-1; D gene ambiguous. The ends were cut back, 1 base at V and 1 base at J, with 7 bases in the middle. Germline V gene data show CDR1 as KGHSH and CDR2 as LQKENI. CDR3 size: 14 residues. The chain's CDR3 is CASSPQYSNTEAFF. The CDR3 DNA reads as TGTGCCAGCTCACCACAGTATTCGAACACTGAAGCTTTCTTT.

The table lists this clonotype with a few counts. The rearrangement joins TRBV20-1 to TRBJ2-3; 10 bases match TRBD2. This CDR3 spans 14 amino acids. J was trimmed by 3 bases and V by 0 bases; bases with no gene match: 0. Per germline, CDR1 DFQATT and CDR2 SNEGSKA (reference sequence). The CDR3 nucleotides are TGCAGTGCTAGAGAACTAGCGGGAACAGATACGCAGTATTTT. It encodes CSARELAGTDTQYF.

This clonotype has a handful of counts. J is TRBJ2-5 and V is TRBV4-1; D is perhaps TRBD1 (6 bases). Trimming shortened V by 4 bases and J by 3 bases, and 12 bases separated the two germline ends. Germline lookup yields CDR1 MGHRA and CDR2 YSYEKL. The CDR3 is made up of 14 amino acids. The CDR3 DNA follows: TGCGCCAGCAGCCTCTTGAGGGGGAAAGAGACCCAGTACTTC. Its translation is CASSLLRGKETQYF.

This sequence joins TRBV29-1 and TRBJ1-5; weak D call: TRBD1 (6 bases). This CDR3 contains 12 residues. V dropped 6 bases and J dropped 4 bases, with 10 bases sitting between them. The germline CDR1 and CDR2 sequences are SQVTM and ANQGSEA. The CDR3 nucleotides read TGCAGCGTCCAGGGGTCGAATCAGCCCCAGCATTTT. This codes for CSVQGSNQPQHF.

This clonotype was seen more than once but under ten times. The chain recombines TRBV5-1 with TRBJ2-5; 7 bases agree with TRBD2. The CDR3 runs 13 residues. The germline V gene encodes CDR1 SGHRS and CDR2 YFSETQ. V dropped 4 bases and J dropped 5; count of bases not matched to a gene: 5. CDR3 bases: TGCGCCAGCAGCGACGGGGGGTTGGAGACCCAGTACTTC. Translated, it gives CASSDGGLETQYF.